Included here is one T cell receptor (beta chain) sequence, with context. No antigen is known for it. The sample belongs to a study of type 1 regulatory T cells. Study overall: T-allo10 is a Tr1-enriched, alloantigen-specific CD4 T cell product made in vitro.

TCRdb fed the reads into MiXCR, producing one record per CDR3 protein. This sample has 70,000 or so distinct CDR3 sequences; 20% to 25% occur once, and the top ten carry roughly 8.3%. Study outcomes and limitations: Compared with non-Tr1 cells, Tr1 cells showed a narrower TCR repertoire.

The CDR3 is made up of 12 amino acids. Germline V gene lookup returns CDR1 MDHEN and CDR2 SYDVKM. Deletions cut 5 bases from V and 10 bases from J, with 14 bases between. This receptor was identified in a human donor in good health. Source material: cultured type 1 regulatory T (Tr1) cells, either the whole culture or a sorted fraction (not recorded which). The chain combines TRBV28 with TRBJ1-1; D is undetermined. In DNA form, the CDR3 reads TGTGCCAGCAGTCTCACCCGGTGGCGAGCTTTCTTT. This translates into CASSLTRWRAFF.